These 11 T cell receptor beta chains were sequenced from one sample in a study of blood T cell repertoires in COVID-19. The table came from immunoSEQ multiplex PCR; TCRdb's copy has only in-frame clones and leaves some out. The sample includes 120,000 to 150,000 clones, around 87% seen only once; the top ten take around 8.3%. Material: peripheral blood. The receptor set was obtained from a woman aged 45 to 65 with active or convalescent COVID-19.

V and J are TRBV9 and TRBJ1-2; tentative D call: TRBD1 (6 bases). The CDR3 runs 15 residues. Trimming removed 0 bases at V and 4 bases at J, with 13 bases between. CDR1 is SGDLS, CDR2 YYNGEE, per germline. The CDR3 bases are TGTGCCAGCAGCGTAGCAGGACAGCCTATCTATGGCTACACCTTC. Its protein is CASSVAGQPIYGYTF. The full variable domain, in which reference TRBV9 and TRBJ1-2 provide the parts outside the CDR3, is DSGVTQTPKHLITATGQRVTLRCSPRSGDLSVYWYQQSLDQGLQFLIQYYNGEERAKGNILERFSAQQFPDLHSELNLSSLELGDSALYFCASSVAGQPIYGYTFGSGTRLTVV.

The rearrangement uses TRBV7-2 and TRBJ1-2, with 7 bases lining up with TRBD1. This CDR3 has 13 residues. CDR1 SGHTA and CDR2 FQGNSA come from the germline V gene. V lost 5 bases and J lost 4; bases outside the gene matches: 4. The CDR3 region is CASSKDRFYGYTF. The DNA for the CDR3 is TGTGCCAGCAGCAAGGACAGGTTCTATGGCTACACCTTC.

The chain links TRBV10-2 to TRBJ2-5, with 12 bases matching TRBD2. The CDR3 contains 14 residues. Germline V lookup: CDR1 WSHSY, CDR2 SAAADI. With 6 bases clipped from V and 5 bases from J, the junction kept 4 bases outside the gene matches. This CDR3 is CASSLAGGLETQYF. DNA for the CDR3: TGCGCCAGCAGCCTAGCGGGGGGGCTGGAGACCCAGTACTTC.

This chain uses TRBV18 with TRBJ1-2, with a possible D match to TRBD1 (6 bases). Per germline, CDR1 KGHSH and CDR2 LQKENI. Trimming pared 4 bases from V and 7 bases from J, leaving 25 bases between. The CDR3 contains 17 residues. The CDR3 sequence is CASSLGTGTTVLSGYTF. DNA for the CDR3: TGTGCCAGCTCACTCGGGACCGGGACAACGGTACTGTCTGGCTACACCTTC.

The CDR3 reads CASSQDRSYQPQHF. The CDR3 nucleotides are TGCGCCAGCAGCCAAGATAGGAGCTATCAGCCCCAGCATTTT. V and J are TRBV4-1 and TRBJ1-5; D remains unclear. With 0 bases removed from V and 5 bases from J, the gap between germline ends came to 8 bases. Looked up from germline, CDR1 is MGHRA and CDR2 is YSYEKL. The CDR3 loop spans 14 amino acids.

V gene TRBV6-2 or TRBV6-3 combines with J gene TRBJ1-2; TRBD1 aligns across 9 bases. In germline, CDR1 is MNHEY, CDR2 SVGEGT. This CDR3 spans 14 amino acids. V lost 4 bases and J lost 8; bases outside the gene matches: 8. The CDR3 is CASSSITGGDGYTF. The CDR3, as DNA: TGTGCCAGCAGTTCCATCACAGGGGGCGACGGCTACACCTTC.

This clone was counted between two and nine times. The gene calls are TRBV9 and TRBJ2-7; 8 bases align to TRBD2. Unmatched junction bases numbered 7, after V lost 3 bases and J lost 2 bases. The germline V gene encodes CDR1 SGDLS and CDR2 YYNGEE. This CDR3 comprises 15 residues. The CDR3 reads CASSATGGPAYEQYF. The CDR3 DNA reads as TGTGCCAGCAGCGCCACGGGAGGGCCGGCCTACGAGCAGTACTTC.

The V call is TRBV6-5, the J call TRBJ2-2; D gene unclear. This CDR3 has 16 amino acids. With 4 bases removed from V and 4 bases from J, the gap between germline ends came to 16 bases. Per the germline V gene, CDR1 is MNHEY and CDR2 is SVGAGI. The CDR3 nucleotides are TGTGCCAGCAGTTTATCAGGTCCGGTGGGCACCGGGGAGCTGTTTTTT. Translation: CASSLSGPVGTGELFF.

The genes are TRBV24-1 and TRBJ2-7; D may be TRBD2 (5 bases). CDR1 and CDR2 (germline): KGHDR, SFDVKD. The CDR3 totals 11 residues. V was trimmed by 5 bases and J by 4 bases, leaving 5 bases between them. This chain's CDR3 is CATSGGYEQYF. DNA of the CDR3: TGTGCCACCAGTGGAGGGTACGAGCAGTACTTC.

The chain has TRBV28 and TRBJ1-1, with 11 bases fitting TRBD1. This CDR3 comprises 15 residues. Germline V lookup: CDR1 MDHEN, CDR2 SYDVKM. The V segment lost 5 bases and the J segment 4 bases; nucleotides outside the gene matches: 6. The CDR3 spells CASSNPGTGGTEAFF. The CDR3 DNA reads as TGTGCCAGCAGTAACCCCGGGACAGGGGGCACTGAAGCTTTCTTT.

The V gene is TRBV4-2, the J gene TRBJ2-7, with 10 bases aligning to TRBD2. In germline, CDR1 is LGHNA, CDR2 YNFKEQ. The CDR3 consists of 18 residues. The trim removed 1 base at V and 6 bases at J, leaving 15 bases unmatched. CDR3 DNA sequence: TGTGCCAGCAGCCAAGTTTTCGTCGAGCGGGGGGGCCCGGGCGAGCAGTACTTC. Amino acids: CASSQVFVERGGPGEQYF.